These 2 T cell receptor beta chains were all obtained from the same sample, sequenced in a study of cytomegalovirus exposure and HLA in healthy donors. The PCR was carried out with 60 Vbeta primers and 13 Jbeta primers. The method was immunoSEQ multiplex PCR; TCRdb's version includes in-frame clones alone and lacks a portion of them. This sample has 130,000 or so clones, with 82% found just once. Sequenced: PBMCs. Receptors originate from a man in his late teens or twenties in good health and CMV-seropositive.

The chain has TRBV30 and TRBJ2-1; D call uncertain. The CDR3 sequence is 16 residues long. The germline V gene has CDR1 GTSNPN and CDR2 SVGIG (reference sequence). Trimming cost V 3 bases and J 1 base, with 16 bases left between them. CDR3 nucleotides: TGTGCCTGGAGCTCACCGTTGATAACTTCCTACAATGAGCAGTTCTTC. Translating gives CAWSSPLITSYNEQFF.

In DNA, the CDR3 is TGTGCCAGCAGTGGTAGACAGGGTTTTTACTATGGCTACACCTTC. It yields the protein CASSGRQGFYYGYTF. This chain uses TRBV5-4 with TRBJ1-2; 7 bases align to TRBD1. Germline CDR1 and CDR2: SGHNT and YYREEE (reference sequence). This CDR3 spans 15 amino acids. The V and J ends lost 5 bases and 3 bases, in that order; junction bases with no gene match: 10.